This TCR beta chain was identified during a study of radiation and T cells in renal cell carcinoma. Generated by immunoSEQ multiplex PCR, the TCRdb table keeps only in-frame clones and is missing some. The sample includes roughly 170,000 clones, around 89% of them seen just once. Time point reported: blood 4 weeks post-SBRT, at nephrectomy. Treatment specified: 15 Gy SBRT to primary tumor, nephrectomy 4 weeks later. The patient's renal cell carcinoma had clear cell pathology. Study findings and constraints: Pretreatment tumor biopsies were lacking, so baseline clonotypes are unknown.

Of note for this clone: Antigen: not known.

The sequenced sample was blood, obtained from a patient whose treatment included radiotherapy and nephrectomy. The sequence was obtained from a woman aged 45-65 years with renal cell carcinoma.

CDR3 nucleotides: TGTGCCTGGAGTGAAGGGACAGCGCCGCCTGAGCAGTTCTTC. Its translation: CAWSEGTAPPEQFF. The V and J genes are TRBV30 and TRBJ2-1, with 7 nucleotides matching TRBD1. The ends lost 1 base at V and 9 bases at J; junction bases unmatched: 9. The V gene's germline CDR1 is GTSNPN and CDR2 SVGIG (reference sequence). This CDR3 region has 14 residues.